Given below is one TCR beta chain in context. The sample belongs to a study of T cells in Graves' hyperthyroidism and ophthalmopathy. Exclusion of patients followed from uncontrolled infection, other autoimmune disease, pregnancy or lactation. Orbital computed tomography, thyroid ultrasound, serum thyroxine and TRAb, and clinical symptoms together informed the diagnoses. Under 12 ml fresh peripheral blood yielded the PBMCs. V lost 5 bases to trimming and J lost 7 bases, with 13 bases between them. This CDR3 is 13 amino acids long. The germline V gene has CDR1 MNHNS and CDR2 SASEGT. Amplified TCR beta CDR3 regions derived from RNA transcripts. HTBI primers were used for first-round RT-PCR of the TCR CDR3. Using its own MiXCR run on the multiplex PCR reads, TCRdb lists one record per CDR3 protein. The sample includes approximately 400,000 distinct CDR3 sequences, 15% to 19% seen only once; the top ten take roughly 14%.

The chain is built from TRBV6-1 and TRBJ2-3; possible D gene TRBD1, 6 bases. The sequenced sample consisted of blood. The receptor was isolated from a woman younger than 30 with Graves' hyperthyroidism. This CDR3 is CASSPTGQHTQYF. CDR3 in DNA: TGTGCCAGCAGTCCAACGGGACAACATACGCAGTATTTT.